These 26 T cell receptor beta chains share one sample of origin, sequenced in a study of kidney transplant recipient with SARS-CoV-2 infection. TCRdb reprocessed the reads via MiXCR and lists one record per CDR3 protein. The sample contains roughly 250,000 distinct CDR3 sequences, 29% of which appear only once. The sequences come from a blood sample, collected at baseline and on day 111 from a kidney transplant recipient. Receptors originate from a young adult male patient who had COVID-19 and was a kidney transplant recipient. A subset of T cells may come from the graft donor.

The V gene is TRBV6-2 or TRBV6-3, the J gene TRBJ2-5, with 11 bases matching TRBD2. This CDR3 comprises 16 residues. Germline lookup yields CDR1 MNHEY and CDR2 SVGEGT. V shed 1 base and J 6 bases; nucleotides not matched to a gene: 7. The CDR3 region is CASSYFTSGGHQTQYF. The CDR3 DNA is TGTGCCAGCAGTTACTTCACTAGCGGGGGCCACCAGACCCAGTACTTC.

At least ten counts were recorded for this clonotype. The chain is built from TRBV12-3 or TRBV12-4 and TRBJ1-6; unclear D gene. The length of the CDR3 is 14 residues. V dropped 5 bases and J dropped 6 bases, with 11 bases sitting between them. The CDR3 sequence is CASSKEGANSPLHF. The CDR3 coding sequence is TGTGCCAGCAGTAAAGAGGGAGCTAATTCACCCCTCCACTTT.

This clonotype came up many times. V and J are TRBV27 and TRBJ2-3; 9 bases align to TRBD1. This CDR3 contains 17 residues. CDR1 is MNHEY and CDR2 is SMNVEV in the germline V gene (reference sequence). J was trimmed by 7 bases and V by 6 bases; bases with no gene match: 17. The chain's CDR3 is CASSPGTGLVSSYTQYF. The CDR3 nucleotides are TGTGCCAGCAGCCCCGGGACAGGGTTGGTTAGCTCGTATACGCAGTATTTT.

Of note for this clonotype: One base away lies a much larger clone, so this may be a sequencing read error. V gene TRBV14 combines with J gene TRBJ2-1; TRBD2 aligns across 8 bases. J lost 1 base, V lost 8 bases, and 13 bases had no gene match. CDR3 size: 17 residues. Germline V CDR1 and CDR2: SGHDN, FVKESK. The CDR3 DNA is TGTGCCAGCGGTCCCTCGACTAGCGCTGGGTCCTACAATGAGCAGTTCTTC. It is translated as CASGPSTSAGSYNEQFF.

This clonotype was counted at least ten times. The rearrangement uses TRBV7-8 and TRBJ1-4; tentative D call: TRBD1 (5 bases). CDR3 length: 14 residues. The V end lost 1 base, the J end lost 8 bases, and 11 bases lay between the germline ends. CDR1 is SGHVS, CDR2 FQNEAQ, per germline. DNA of the CDR3: TGTGCCAGCAGCTTAGGAGGGGAGGGAGAAAAACTGTTTTTT. Translation gives CASSLGGEGEKLFF.

This clonotype was counted many times. The chain uses TRBV3-1 and TRBJ1-2, with a tentative D call TRBD1 (5 bases). V lost 1 base, J lost 6 bases, and 12 bases lay in between. The length of the CDR3 is 14 residues. Per the germline V gene, CDR1 is LGHDT and CDR2 is YNNKEL (reference sequence). Here the CDR3 reads CASSQVRERNGYTF. For the CDR3, the DNA is TGTGCCAGCAGCCAAGTCAGGGAAAGAAATGGCTACACCTTC.

This clonotype has only one observation. A clone one base away is much larger, so this may be a read error. The genes are TRBV19 and TRBJ1-4, with D unresolved. The length of the CDR3 is 13 residues. The germline V gene encodes CDR1 LNHDA and CDR2 SQIVND (reference sequence). The CDR3 sequence is CASSLDDYEKPFF. The CDR3 DNA reads TGTGCCAGTAGCCTAGACGATTACGAAAAACCGTTTTTT.

This clonotype was found a few times. The chain employs TRBV12-3 or TRBV12-4 and TRBJ2-7; tentatively, D is TRBD2 (6 bases). V lost 5 bases and J lost 2, with 10 bases in between. This CDR3 has 13 residues. The CDR3: CASSRGSTYEQYF. The CDR3 nucleotides read TGTGCCAGCAGTCGGGGGTCAACCTACGAGCAGTACTTC.

Ten or more counts support this clonotype. J is TRBJ1-2 and V is TRBV11-3; no reliable D call. The germline V gene has CDR1 SGHNT and CDR2 YENEEA. The CDR3 has 17 residues. V gave up 5 bases and J gave up 4 bases, with 23 bases separating them. CDR3 in amino acids: CASSAPVDLGKTYGYTF. The CDR3 DNA follows: TGTGCCAGCAGCGCTCCTGTCGATCTCGGAAAGACCTATGGCTACACCTTC.

Points on this clonotype: A read error may be the cause here, since a much bigger clone is one base away. The CDR3 protein is CASSASQGTGNAIYF. CDR3 in DNA: TGTGCCAGCAGTGCGTCACAGGGGACTGGAAACGCCATATATTTT. The chain has TRBV5-4 and TRBJ1-3; TRBD1 agrees at 7 bases. CDR1 and CDR2 (germline): SGHNT, YYREEE (reference sequence). The CDR3 contains 15 residues.

Regarding this clonotype: A much larger clone sits a single nucleotide away, making a read error possible. The V call is TRBV19, the J call TRBJ1-2, with D perhaps TRBD1 (5 bases). Germline V gene lookup returns CDR1 LNHDA and CDR2 SQIVND (reference sequence). This CDR3 has 17 amino acids. This chain's CDR3 is CASSELWTNRKTYGHTF. CDR3 in DNA: TGTGCCAGTAGTGAGCTCTGGACAAATCGAAAGACCTATGGCCACACCTTC.

This clonotype showed up many times. The chain has TRBV27 and TRBJ2-5, with TRBD2 identical over 7 bases. V dropped 6 bases and J dropped 1; count of bases not matched to a gene: 8. The germline CDR1 and CDR2 sequences are MNHEY and SMNVEV (reference sequence). CDR3 length: 15 residues. The CDR3 nucleotides are TGTGCCAGCAGCCCTCTGGGGGGGACCCAAGAGACCCAGTACTTC. This gives the protein CASSPLGGTQETQYF.

Worth noting for this clonotype: Being one base from a much bigger clone, this may be a read error. The rearrangement uses TRBV24-1 and TRBJ1-2; D is ambiguous. The CDR3 has 17 amino acids. Per germline, CDR1 KGHDR and CDR2 SFDVKD. CDR3 in amino acids: CAASTTLSTRKTYGYTF. The CDR3, as DNA: TGTGCCGCCAGTACAACGCTTAGTACCAGAAAGACCTATGGCTACACCTTC.

This clonotype was counted ten times or more. The J gene is TRBJ1-6, the V gene TRBV3-1; 10 bases map to TRBD1. Germline CDR1 and CDR2: LGHDT and YNNKEL (reference sequence). The J segment lost 0 bases and the V segment lost 9 bases, leaving 5 bases of the junction unmatched. The CDR3 spans 16 residues. The CDR3 region is CASSGDRGSYNSPLHF. CDR3 in DNA: TGTGCCAGTAGTGGGGACAGGGGCTCCTATAATTCACCCCTCCACTTT.

This clonotype was seen repeatedly, ten times or more. The chain employs TRBV12-2 and TRBJ1-2. TRBV12-2 is annotated as a pseudogene. CDR3 length: 17 residues. The CDR3 spells CASRCLKTPRKTYGYTF. CDR3 nucleotides: TGTGCAAGTCGCTGTCTAAAGACTCCACGAAAGACCTATGGCTACACCTTC.

The chain uses TRBV5-1 and TRBJ2-5; 7 bases align to TRBD1. CDR1 is SGHRS and CDR2 is YFSETQ in the germline V gene. After removal of 0 bases from V and 3 bases from J, the junction contained 2 bases not matched to a gene. The CDR3 runs 14 residues. Written as DNA, the CDR3 is TGCGCCAGCAGCTTGGACACAGGGGAAGAGACCCAGTACTTC. Translation: CASSLDTGEETQYF.

The CDR3, as DNA: TGCGCCAGCAGCCAAGGGACAGGCCAGGCCAACGTCCTGACTTTC. It yields the protein CASSQGTGQANVLTF. The chain carries TRBV4-3 and TRBJ2-6; 7 bases line up with TRBD1. The germline V gene encodes CDR1 LGHNA and CDR2 YSLEER. The CDR3 runs 15 residues. V shed 1 base, J shed 6 bases, and the junction held 3 bases outside the gene matches.

This clonotype was counted at least ten times. The V and J genes are TRBV5-6 and TRBJ1-2; TRBD1 matches 10 bases. Trimming removed 5 bases from V and 7 bases from J; junction bases left unmatched: 5. Per the germline V gene, CDR1 is SGHDT and CDR2 is YYEEEE. The CDR3 loop spans 13 amino acids. The CDR3 loop is CASRTGTGVGYTF. The CDR3 DNA is TGTGCCAGCAGAACCGGGACAGGGGTTGGCTACACCTTC. The full variable domain, completed using reference TRBV5-6 and TRBJ1-2, is DAGVTQSPTHLIKTRGQQVTLRCSPKSGHDTVSWYQQALGQGPQFIFQYYEEEERQRGNFPDRFSGHQFPNYSSELNVNALLLGDSALYLCASRTGTGVGYTFGSGTRLTVV.

A remark on this clonotype: A read error may be the cause here, since a much bigger clone is one base away. The chain uses TRBV6-6 and TRBJ2-5, with unresolved D. This CDR3 contains 14 residues. CDR1 and CDR2 (germline): MNHNY, SVGAGI (reference sequence). In DNA, the CDR3 is TGTGCCGGCAGTTACGGTGGGCAGCAAGAGACCCAGTACTTC. Residues: CAGSYGGQQETQYF.

This clonotype was counted many times. The chain uses TRBV6-5 and TRBJ1-2; D call uncertain. Looked up from germline, CDR1 is MNHEY and CDR2 is SVGAGI. CDR3 length: 17 residues. Trimming removed 5 bases at V and 4 bases at J, with 23 bases between. The CDR3 DNA sequence: TGTGCCAGCAGTCTTGTGATCTCTATGCGAAAGACCTATGGCTACACCTTC. Its protein is CASSLVISMRKTYGYTF.

Concerning this clonotype itself: Its ends do not fully match the called genes, so a read error is possible. V usage is TRBV10-1 and J usage is TRBJ1-2, with no clear D. CDR3 length: 17 residues. The germline CDR1 and CDR2 sequences are WNHNN and SYGVQD (reference sequence). CDR3 residues: CASSLHARSRKTYDYTF. As DNA, the CDR3 is TGCGCCAGCAGTTTGCATGCAAGATCGCGAAAGACCTATGACTACACCTTC.

This clonotype has at least ten counts. V is TRBV16 and J is TRBJ1-2; the D is unclear. The V end was cut by 5 bases, the J end by 4 bases, with 23 bases between. The CDR3 runs to 17 residues. The germline CDR1 and CDR2 sequences are KGHSY and FQNENV. CDR3 residues: CASSWSWVVRKTYGYTF. In DNA, the CDR3 is TGTGCCAGCAGCTGGTCCTGGGTCGTTAGAAAGACCTATGGCTACACCTTC.

This clonotype was seen once. The rearrangement joins TRBV7-2 to TRBJ1-5, with D uncertain. CDR1 and CDR2 from the germline V gene are SGHTA and FQGNSA. The V end lost 5 bases, the J end lost 7 bases, and 9 bases lay between the germline ends. This CDR3 is 12 amino acids long. CDR3 sequence (DNA): TGTGCCAGCAGCCCCAACGCCCAGCCCCAGCATTTT. Encoded protein: CASSPNAQPQHF. Full variable domain (missing parts from reference TRBV7-2 and TRBJ1-5): GAGVSQSPSNKVTEKGKDVELRCDPISGHTALYWYRQSLGQGLEFLIYFQGNSAPDKSGLPSDRFSAERTGGSVSTLTIQRTQQEDSAVYLCASSPNAQPQHFGDGTRLSIL.

In this sample, this clonotype turned up a few times. CDR3 protein: CASSTPWGLNEQFF. The CDR3 DNA follows: TGTGCCAGCAGCACCCCCTGGGGTCTCAATGAGCAGTTCTTC. V and J are TRBV9 and TRBJ2-1; no reliable D call. CDR3 length: 14 residues. The V and J ends lost 4 bases and 6 bases respectively, with 14 bases between them. Germline CDR1 and CDR2: SGDLS and YYNGEE.

Turning to this clonotype: A read error may explain this, as a much larger clone is one base away. The V call is TRBV7-9, the J call TRBJ1-2, with D tentatively TRBD1 (6 bases). Germline loops: CDR1 SEHNR, CDR2 FQNEAQ (reference sequence). The CDR3 runs to 14 residues. The CDR3 loop reads CASSSTGFVYGCTF. The CDR3, as DNA: TGTGCCAGCAGCTCTACAGGGTTTGTTTATGGCTGCACCTTC.

A note on this clonotype: One end of the junction does not line up with germline, which may come from a read error. The V and J genes are TRBV20-1 and TRBJ1-2; TRBD1 aligns across 7 bases. Germline V gene sequence: CDR1 DFQATT, CDR2 SNEGSKA (reference sequence). This CDR3 region has 12 residues. CDR3 sequence: CSASVGGDGYAF. In DNA, the CDR3 is TGCAGTGCTTCTGTAGGGGGCGACGGCTACGCCTTC.